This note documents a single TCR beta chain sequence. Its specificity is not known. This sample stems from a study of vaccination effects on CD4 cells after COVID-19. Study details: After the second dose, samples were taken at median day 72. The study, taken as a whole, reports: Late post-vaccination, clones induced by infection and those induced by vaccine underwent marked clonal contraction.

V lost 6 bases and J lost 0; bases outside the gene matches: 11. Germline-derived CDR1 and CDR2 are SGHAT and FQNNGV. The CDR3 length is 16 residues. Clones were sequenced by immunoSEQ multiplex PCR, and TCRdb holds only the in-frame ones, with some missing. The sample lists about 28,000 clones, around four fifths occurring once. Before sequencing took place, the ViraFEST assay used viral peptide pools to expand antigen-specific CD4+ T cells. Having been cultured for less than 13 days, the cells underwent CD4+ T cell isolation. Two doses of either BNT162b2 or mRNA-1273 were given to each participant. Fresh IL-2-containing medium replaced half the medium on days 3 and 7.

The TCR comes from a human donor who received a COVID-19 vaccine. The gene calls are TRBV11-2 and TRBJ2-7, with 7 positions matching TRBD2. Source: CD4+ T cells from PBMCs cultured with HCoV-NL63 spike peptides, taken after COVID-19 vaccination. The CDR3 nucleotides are TGTGCCAGCAGGGGGTCTAGCGGTCCCAGCTCCTACGAGCAGTACTTC. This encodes CASRGSSGPSSYEQYF.